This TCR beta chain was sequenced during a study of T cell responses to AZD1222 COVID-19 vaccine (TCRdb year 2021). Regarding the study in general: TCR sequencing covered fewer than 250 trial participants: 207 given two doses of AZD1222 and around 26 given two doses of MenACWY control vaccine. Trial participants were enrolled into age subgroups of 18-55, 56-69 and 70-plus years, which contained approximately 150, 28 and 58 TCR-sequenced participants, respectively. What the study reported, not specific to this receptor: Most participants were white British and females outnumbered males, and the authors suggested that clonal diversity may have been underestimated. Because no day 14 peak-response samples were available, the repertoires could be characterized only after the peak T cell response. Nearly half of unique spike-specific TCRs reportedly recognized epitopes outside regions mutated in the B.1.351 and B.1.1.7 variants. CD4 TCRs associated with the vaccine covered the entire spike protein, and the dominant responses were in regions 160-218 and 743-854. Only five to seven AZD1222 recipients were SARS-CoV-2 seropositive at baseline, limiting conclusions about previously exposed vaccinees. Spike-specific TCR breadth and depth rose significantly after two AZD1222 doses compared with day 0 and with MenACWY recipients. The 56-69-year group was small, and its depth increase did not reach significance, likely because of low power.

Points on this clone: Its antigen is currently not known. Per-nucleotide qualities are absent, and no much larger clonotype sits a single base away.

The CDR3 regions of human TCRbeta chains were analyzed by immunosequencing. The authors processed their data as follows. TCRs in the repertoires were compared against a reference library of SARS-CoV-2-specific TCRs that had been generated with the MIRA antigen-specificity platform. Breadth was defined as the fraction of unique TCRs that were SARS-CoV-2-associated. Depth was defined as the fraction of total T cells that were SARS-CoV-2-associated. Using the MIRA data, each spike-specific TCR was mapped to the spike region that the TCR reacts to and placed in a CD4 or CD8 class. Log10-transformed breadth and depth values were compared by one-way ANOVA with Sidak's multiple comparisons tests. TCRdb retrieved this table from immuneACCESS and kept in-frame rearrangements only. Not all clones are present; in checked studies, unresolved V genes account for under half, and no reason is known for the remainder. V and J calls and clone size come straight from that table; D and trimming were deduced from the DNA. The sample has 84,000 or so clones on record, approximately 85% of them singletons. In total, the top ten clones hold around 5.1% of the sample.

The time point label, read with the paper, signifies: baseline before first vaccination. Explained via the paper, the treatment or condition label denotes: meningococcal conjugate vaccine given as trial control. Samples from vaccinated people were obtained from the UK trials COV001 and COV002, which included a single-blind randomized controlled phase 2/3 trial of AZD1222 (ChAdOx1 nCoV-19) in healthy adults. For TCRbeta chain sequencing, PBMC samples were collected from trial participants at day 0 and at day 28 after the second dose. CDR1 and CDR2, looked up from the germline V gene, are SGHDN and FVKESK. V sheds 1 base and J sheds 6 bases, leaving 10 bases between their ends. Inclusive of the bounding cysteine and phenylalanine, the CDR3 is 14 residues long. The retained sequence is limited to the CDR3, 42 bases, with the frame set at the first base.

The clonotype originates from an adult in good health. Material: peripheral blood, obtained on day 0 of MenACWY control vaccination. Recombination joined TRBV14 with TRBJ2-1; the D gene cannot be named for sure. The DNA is TGTGCCAGCAGCCAAGGGAACAGTCGCAATGAGCAGTTCTTC. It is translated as CASSQGNSRNEQFF.